This TCR beta chain was identified in a study of technical replicates of blood from a handful of donors. Trimming took 3 bases from V and 3 from J; bases not matched to a gene: 6. Looked up from germline, CDR1 is PRHDT and CDR2 is FYEKMQ (reference sequence). CDR3 length equals 15 residues. The method was immunoSEQ multiplex PCR; TCRdb's version includes in-frame clones alone and lacks a portion of them. The sample lists 70,000 to 80,000 clones, about 96% occurring once. This rearrangement joins TRBV13 to TRBJ2-7; 9 positions agree with TRBD1. The sample consisted of T cells isolated from PBMCs. The TCR was taken from a human donor in good health. CDR3 region: CASSFGDRDFYEQYF. CDR3 coding DNA: TGTGCCAGCAGCTTTGGGGACAGGGACTTCTACGAGCAGTACTTC.